This is a list of T cell receptor beta chains from one sample in a study of T cell responses to AZD1222 COVID-19 vaccine. Some clones are missing from TCRdb's copy, which holds only in-frame ones; the method was immunoSEQ multiplex PCR. The sample has roughly 76,000 clones; around 86% are singletons. This sample comprised peripheral blood, obtained on day 0 of AZD1222 vaccination. The receptors originated from an adult in good health. Each CDR3 is given with its conserved first and last residue.

v_gene	j_gene	CDR3aa
TRBV2	TRBJ2-2	CASKETTNTGELFF
TRBV7-2	TRBJ2-5	CASSFGQGRETQYF
TRBV7-3	TRBJ2-1	CASSSTVYNEQFF
TRBV20-1	TRBJ2-7	CSARPDYEQYF
TRBV5-1	TRBJ2-3	CASSREDYALDTQYF
TRBV4-1	TRBJ1-4	CASSPETGYEKLFF
TRBV15	TRBJ1-3	CATSRDWGRDGNTIYF
TRBV28	TRBJ2-2	CASRTQGGPGELFF
TRBV6-2/TRBV6-3	TRBJ2-5	CASSSPGQSGEDVQETQYF
TRBV28	TRBJ1-1	CASLEDPWAEAFF
TRBV29-1	TRBJ2-7	CSASGTASSYEQYF
TRBV5-1	TRBJ2-1	CASSFRQGPGNEQFF
TRBV9	TRBJ1-2	CASSVDSGLTGGNYGYTF
TRBV28	TRBJ2-7	CASSLFAGPTYEQYF
TRBV19	TRBJ2-6	CASRTSHSGANVLTF
TRBV19	TRBJ2-7	CASPSGRFVSYEQYF
TRBV18	TRBJ1-1	CASSPRQGPNTEAFF
TRBV28	TRBJ1-4	CASSSPRAEENEKLFF
TRBV19	TRBJ1-1	CASSIAPGRRTEAFF
TRBV28	TRBJ1-2	CASTPVTGGYGYTF
TRBV7-9	TRBJ2-1	CASPSGLAGNNEQFF
TRBV4-3	TRBJ2-2	CASSQGDGRRTGELFF
TRBV6-2/TRBV6-3	TRBJ2-1	CASSYGAASYNEQFF
TRBV24-1	TRBJ2-2	CATSDPGYGELFF
TRBV11-2	TRBJ2-7	CASSHTAFGQYF
TRBV5-1	TRBJ2-7	CASSLGYEQYF
TRBV12-3/TRBV12-4	TRBJ2-1	CASSPAGRGNLFF
TRBV19	TRBJ2-1	CASSSEYTNEQFF
TRBV9	TRBJ2-3	CASSVGGYSDTQYF
TRBV4-2	TRBJ2-7	CASSPLAAQSYEQYF
TRBV11-3	TRBJ2-7	CASSLSGNSEQYF
TRBV7-8	TRBJ2-7	CASSDRVNSHEQYF
TRBV2	TRBJ1-5	CASSAVSNQPQHF
TRBV28	TRBJ2-5	CASSFVQETQYF
TRBV11-2	TRBJ2-2	CASSRARVLTGELFF
TRBV6-4	TRBJ1-1	CASSDRADAEAFF
TRBV3-1/TRBV3-2	TRBJ1-3	CASSQPGPSFRNTIYF
TRBV5-1	TRBJ1-2	CASAAQGYYGYTF
TRBV28	TRBJ1-1	CASSYLTAMNTEAFF
TRBV7-2	TRBJ2-7	CASSLGTGEYEQYF